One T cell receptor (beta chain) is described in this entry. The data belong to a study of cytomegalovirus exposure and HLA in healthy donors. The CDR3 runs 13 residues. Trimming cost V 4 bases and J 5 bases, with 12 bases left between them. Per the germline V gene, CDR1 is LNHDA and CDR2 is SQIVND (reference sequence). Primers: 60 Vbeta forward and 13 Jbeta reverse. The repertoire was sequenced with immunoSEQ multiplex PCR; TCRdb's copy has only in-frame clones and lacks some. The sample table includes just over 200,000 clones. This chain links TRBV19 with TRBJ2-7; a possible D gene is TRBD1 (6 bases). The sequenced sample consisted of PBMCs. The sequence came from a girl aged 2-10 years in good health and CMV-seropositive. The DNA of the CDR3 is TGTGCCAGTAGTACGGGCCACAGGGACGAGCAGTACTTC. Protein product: CASSTGHRDEQYF.